The text below deals with one T cell receptor (beta chain). As processed by the authors: Reference gene primer amplification gave estimated nucleated cell counts. Assay used: immunoSEQ multiplex PCR; TCRdb lists only in-frame clones, some missing. The V and J calls and clone size are taken from that table; D and trimming were inferred from the DNA. The table includes a few hundred thousand clones, approximately 87% detected once. The data were obtained in a study of blood T cell repertoires in COVID-19. Study information: COVID-19 samples from acute and convalescent phases originated in the United States, Italy and Spain.

Enrolled during active infection, Seattle patients were then followed longitudinally. The clonotype comes from a woman aged 30 to 39 with COVID-19, enrolled during active disease. The specimen was peripheral blood.

CDR3 in amino acids: CASSIVDRPETQYF. The CDR3 DNA follows: TGTGCCAGTAGTATCGTTGACAGACCAGAGACCCAGTACTTC. The chain uses TRBV19 and TRBJ2-5; possibly TRBD1 for D (5 bases). The CDR3 has 14 residues. With 3 bases removed from V and 4 bases from J, the gap between germline ends came to 12 bases. In germline, CDR1 is LNHDA, CDR2 SQIVND (reference sequence).